The clone carrying this T cell receptor (beta chain) was detected ten times or more. Its antigen is not identified. The sample is drawn from a study of regulatory T cells in long-lasting Graves disease. For the study at large: Graves' patients who were just diagnosed had used antithyroid drugs for under 3 months.

Whole-study results and caveats: Persistent disease showed a preference for TRBV28, TRBJ1-2 and TRBJ2-5.

For TCR beta, libraries came from iRepertoire HTBI primers and Arm-PCR of CDR3 regions. Per the study methods: Looking across samples, the authors found under 70 TRBV and 14 to 15 TRBJ segments. Using its own MiXCR run on the multiplex PCR reads, TCRdb lists one record per CDR3 protein. It is TCRdb's table, rather than the study itself, that gives the V and J calls and clone size. The sample holds 200,000 to 250,000 distinct CDR3 sequences; approximately 16% are singletons and the top ten take approximately 24%. Sample time point: newly diagnosed GD, antithyroid drugs for less than 3 months. PBMCs provided the RNA from which the TCR library was made. The collection involved drawing roughly 10 milliliters of peripheral blood into EDTA tubes. Germline lookup yields CDR1 LNHDA and CDR2 SQIVND (reference sequence). The junction had 8 bases not matched to a gene; V was cut back by 8 bases and J by 8 bases. The CDR3 has 13 amino acids.

V is TRBV19 and J is TRBJ1-4; 7 bases map to TRBD1. The TCR was taken from a female donor with Graves disease. The material sequenced was peripheral blood mononuclear cells (PBMCs), taken at new diagnosis, from a patient treated with antithyroid drugs. CDR3 nucleotide sequence: TGTGCCAGTGGATCCTCGGACAGGGAAAAACTGTTTTTT. This sequence encodes CASGSSDREKLFF.